This T cell receptor beta chain was observed in a study of human T cells and chemical hapten exposure. On this clonotype itself: Its antigen is not known.

Study observations and caveats: There were significantly more large CDR3 similarity clusters among expanded TCRs than among controls. Higher patch test scores went with higher counts of PT1 expanded TCRs.

The time point: patch test 2, 6 weeks after DPC sensitization. Treatment: therapeutic diphenylcyclopropenone sensitization with weekly scalp DPC. From whole blood left unfractionated, total RNA was extracted. Germline-derived CDR1 and CDR2 are SGHNT and YYREEE (reference sequence). V trimming: 4 bases; J trimming: 5 bases; junction bases outside the gene matches: 8. This CDR3 contains 17 residues. Separate cDNA molecules received unique molecular identifiers, which the library attached to them. One entry per CDR3 protein, called by TCRdb with MiXCR from the RACE reads. The repertoire has more than 60,000 distinct CDR3 sequences, 9% to 12% of them found once; the top ten carry about 6.6%.

Sequences were derived from whole blood, sampled in connection with sensitization to the hapten diphenylcyclopropenone (DPC). The sequence derives from a woman aged 50 to 60 with alopecia areata. Some clones in this sample may be carry-over from other donors' samples. This chain connects TRBV5-4 to TRBJ2-3; 15 bases fit TRBD2. This CDR3 is CASSTGLAGGQGDTQYF. Here the CDR3 DNA reads TGTGCCAGCAGCACGGGACTAGCGGGAGGTCAGGGAGATACGCAGTATTTT.